The text below deals with one T cell receptor beta chain. The sample belongs to a study of shared clonotypes between healthy human individuals. Naive CD8 populations comprised CD45RO-negative cells positively selected for CCR7, excluding terminally differentiated effector memory CD45RA+ cells. Using immunoSEQ multiplex PCR, the repertoire was profiled, and TCRdb retains in-frame clones only, with some absent. The repertoire includes about 1.9 million clones, 85% to 95% of them detected once, and approximately 1.7% sits in the top ten. Trimming took off 0 bases at V and 3 bases at J, with 12 bases between the two ends. The CDR3 spans 16 residues. Germline CDR1 SGHAT, CDR2 FQNNGV.

The TCR originated in a man aged 18 to 35 in good health. Some clones in this sample may be carry-over from other donors' samples. The chain recombines TRBV11-2 with TRBJ2-1; possible D gene TRBD2, 5 bases. Sequencing input: naive CD8+ T cells from PBMCs. CDR3 DNA: TGTGCCAGCAGCTTAGAGGCGCGGGTGGGCTACAATGAGCAGTTCTTC. Residues: CASSLEARVGYNEQFF.